Detailed here is one TCR beta chain. Its antigen remains unknown. Time point described: persistent/refractory GD, antithyroid drugs over 5 years with positive TRAb. The TCR library was made from RNA that had been extracted from PBMCs in TRIzol. All patients originated from an endocrinology department located in Xi'an, China. The sample belongs to a study of regulatory T cells in long-lasting Graves disease. About the study: Persistence in Graves' disease required over 5 years of antithyroid drugs plus positive TSH receptor antibodies.

Study-wide findings and caveats: The study found TRBV28, TRBJ1-2 and TRBJ2-5 favored in persistent disease.

Arm-PCR of CDR3 regions and iRepertoire HTBI primers were the basis on which TCR beta libraries were built. Authors' processing steps: Spanning all samples, the identified segments comprised approximately 60 TRBV and around 13 TRBJ. TCRdb recomputed calls from the multiplex PCR reads with MiXCR, one row per CDR3 protein. It is TCRdb's table, rather than the study itself, that gives the V and J calls and clone size. The profile shows 650,000 to 850,000 distinct CDR3 sequences, 25% to 30% of them singletons. CDR1 and CDR2 (germline): MNHNS, SASEGT. V was pared by 4 bases and J by 6 bases, with 5 bases of the junction left unmatched. The CDR3 is 15 amino acids.

Sample: peripheral blood mononuclear cells (PBMCs), taken when the disease was refractory, from a patient treated with antithyroid drugs. V gene TRBV6-1 combines with J gene TRBJ2-1; TRBD1 matches at 11 bases. This receptor was obtained from a female donor with Graves disease. DNA for the CDR3: TGTGCCAGCAGTGTGGACAGGGGGCCTTGCAATGAGCAGTTCTTC. It is translated as CASSVDRGPCNEQFF.